The entry below describes one T cell receptor (beta chain). The specificity of this receptor is unknown. No qualities accompany the bases; no much larger clone lies one base away. Trimming removed 1 base from V and 5 bases from J, leaving 17 bases between the germline ends. CDR1 and CDR2 are read off the germline V gene as MNHEY and SVGAGI. The CDR3 spans 16 residues, from the cysteine through the phenylalanine. The entry retains the CDR3 DNA only, 48 bases that are in frame from base 1. This sample is part of a study of shared clonotypes between healthy human individuals (dated by TCRdb to between 2020 and 2021). Broadly, across the study: The cohort comprised a couple of women and a few men aged 18 to 49 years. For each donor, three plates each were used for CD4 naive and CD4 memory, two plates were used for CD8 naive, and one plate was used for CD8 memory. To estimate repertoire size and how much clonotype sharing occurs between individuals, the study deeply sequenced the blood TCR repertoires of roughly 5 healthy adults. To increase sequencing depth and limit assay-specific biases, different laboratories used diverse techniques to prepare libraries and sequence TCR repertoires. Each donor's leukapheresis produced roughly between roughly 0.85 and 9.5 billion PBMCs.

Overall results and qualifications from the work: Compared with non-shared clonotypes, clonotypes shared by all four sorted-subset donors had higher generation probabilities. Incomplete sequencing was indicated by rarefaction of sorted-subset datasets, despite the large sequencing depth. The genetic and exposure-history diversity represented was limited by the small number of donors. Approximately 4.8% of naive CD4, around 3.6% of naive CD8, roughly 2.5% of memory CD4, and over 0.35% of memory CD8 clonotypes were shared across several donors. Sampling was limited to blood, and TCR repertoires in tissue likely differ from TCR repertoires in blood. Naive subsets generally had larger estimated clonotype richness than memory subsets did. Pairwise subsampling indicated that sequencing depth was expected to affect the degree of clonotype sharing among donors.

CD8 naive samples were obtained by positive selection for CCR7 among CD45RO-negative cells, yielding a CD45RA+CCR7+ population from which TemRA cells were excluded. Healthy HIV-negative adults with no recently reported acute infections or vaccinations were included as donors. All donors were Caucasian adults living in Nashville, Tennessee, USA. After blood collection by leukapheresis, PBMCs were isolated using Ficoll-Histopaque density gradient centrifugation and then cryopreserved in the vapor phase of liquid nitrogen. Purity and quantity of every magnetically sorted T cell population were checked by analytical flow cytometry. Genomic DNA was isolated from every sorted fraction and measured by UV absorbance on a Nanodrop 2000c. Using the deep immunoSEQ assay, multiplex PCR amplified TCR CDR3 regions from genomic DNA. Extracted genomic DNA from each cell subset was spread evenly across all wells of several immunoSEQ 96-well plates, with each plate serving as a replicate. Each replicate PCR for sorted subsets received about 220 ng genomic DNA, equal to about 30,000 T cell genomes. Purified libraries were quantified with a Qubit 3.0 fluorometer, sized on a Bioanalyzer 2100, and re-quantified with the KAPA Library Quantification kit. A separate single-read 150-cycle Illumina NextSeq 550 flow cell was used to sequence each immunoSEQ 96-well plate. In the authors' own workflow: Because the immunoSEQ output included only junctional sequences and no quality scores, the filtering could not be the same as the filtering used for full-length reads. To assign V/J genes and CDR3, sequences were annotated against IMGT germline references using PyIR, a Python wrapper for IgBLAST v1.9. Reads with weak V/J assignments (E-value above 1e-6), missing CDR3, stop codons, out-of-frame junctions, or ambiguous translated residues were removed. V3J clonotypes were defined as sequences sharing an identical inferred V gene, J gene, and CDR3 amino acid sequence. Percentage overlap between repertoires was calculated by dividing the number of shared unique clonotypes by the size of the smaller repertoire. RTK rarefaction, the Chao1 estimator, and Recon v2.1 estimates of unobserved clonotypes were used to assess repertoire richness. For all TCRbeta clonotypes obtained by the gDNA method from several donors, generation probabilities were computed with OLGA. TCRdb's version of the immuneACCESS table is confined to in-frame rearrangements and falls short of the full clone set. An unresolved V gene accounts for under half of the shortfall where checked; the remainder is of unknown origin. V, J and clone size reflect that table, while D and trimming were determined from the DNA. The sample table records about 2.1 million clones; about 94% of these occur just once. The biggest ten clones account for around 1.7% of the sample.

Sequenced input: naive CD8+ T cells from PBMCs. In light of the paper, this sample's cell subset or site label describes: CD45RA+CCR7+. This clonotype was obtained from a man aged 18 to 29 in good health. Some clones in this sample may be carry-over from other donors' samples. The sequence links TRBV6-5 to TRBJ1-2; the D gene cannot be resolved reliably. The CDR3 has the sequence CASSYLEALPRYGYTF. The DNA is TGTGCCAGCAGTTACTTAGAAGCCCTGCCGCGATATGGCTACACCTTC.